Described below is a single T cell receptor beta chain sequence and its context. Its cognate antigen is unknown. The sample comes from a study of T cell responses to AZD1222 COVID-19 vaccine. Study outcomes and limitations: Baseline serology detected seropositivity in only 5 or 6 AZD1222 recipients.

Germline CDR1 reads SGHNT; CDR2 reads YYREEE (reference sequence). The CDR3 spans 15 residues. V dropped 4 bases and J dropped 3 bases, with 17 bases sitting between them. This table comes from immunoSEQ multiplex PCR, and its TCRdb copy is limited to in-frame clones, with some not included. The table includes about 130,000 clones, 89% detected once. The clonotype comes from an adult in good health. The sequenced sample was peripheral blood, obtained on day 0 of AZD1222 vaccination. The chain recombines TRBV5-4 with TRBJ2-7, with D perhaps TRBD1 (6 bases). Written as DNA, the CDR3 is TGTGCCAGCAGCCCGGAGGCAGGGGCCATCTACGAGCAGTACTTC. This encodes CASSPEAGAIYEQYF. Looking up the rest from reference TRBV5-4 and TRBJ2-7 gives the full variable domain: ETGVTQSPTHLIKTRGQQVTLRCSSQSGHNTVSWYQQALGQGPQFIFQYYREEENGRGNFPPRFSGLQFPNYSSELNVNALELDDSALYLCASSPEAGAIYEQYFGPGTRLTVT.